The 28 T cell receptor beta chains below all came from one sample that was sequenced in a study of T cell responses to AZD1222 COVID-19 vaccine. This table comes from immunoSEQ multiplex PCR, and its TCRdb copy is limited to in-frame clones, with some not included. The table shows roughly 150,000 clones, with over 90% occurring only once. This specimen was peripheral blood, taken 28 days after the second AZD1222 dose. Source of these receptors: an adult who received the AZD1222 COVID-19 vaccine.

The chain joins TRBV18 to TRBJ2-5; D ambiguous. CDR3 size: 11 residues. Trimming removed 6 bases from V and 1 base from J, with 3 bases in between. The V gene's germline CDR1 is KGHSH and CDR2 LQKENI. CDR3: CASSGQETQYF. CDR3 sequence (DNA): TGTGCCAGCTCGGGCCAAGAGACCCAGTACTTC.

DNA for the CDR3: TGTGCCAGCTCACCAGAGAAACGACCAAATTCACCCCTCCACTTT. Translating gives CASSPEKRPNSPLHF. The chain recombines TRBV18 with TRBJ1-6, with D hard to call. V was shortened by 2 bases and J by 7 bases, with 12 bases between the two germline ends. The CDR3 has 15 amino acids. CDR1 and CDR2 (germline): KGHSH, LQKENI. Combining the CDR3 with reference TRBV18 and TRBJ1-6 gives the whole variable domain NAGVMQNPRHLVRRRGQEARLRCSPMKGHSHVYWYRQLPEEGLKFMVYLQKENIIDESGMPKERFSAEFPKEGPSILRIQQVVRGDSAAYFCASSPEKRPNSPLHFGNGTRLTVT.

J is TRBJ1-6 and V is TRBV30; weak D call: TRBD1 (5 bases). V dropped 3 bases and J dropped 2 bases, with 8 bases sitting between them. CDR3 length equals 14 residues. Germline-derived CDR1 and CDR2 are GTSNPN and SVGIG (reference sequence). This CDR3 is CAWRGGTYNSPLHF. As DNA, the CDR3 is TGTGCCTGGAGGGGGGGAACCTATAATTCACCCCTCCACTTT.

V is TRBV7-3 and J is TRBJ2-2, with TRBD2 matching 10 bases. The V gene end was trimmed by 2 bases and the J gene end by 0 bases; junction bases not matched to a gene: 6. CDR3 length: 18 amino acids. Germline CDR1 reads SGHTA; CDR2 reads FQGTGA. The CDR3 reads CASSLRTSGATNTGELFF. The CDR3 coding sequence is TGTGCCAGCAGCTTACGGACTAGCGGAGCCACGAACACCGGGGAGCTGTTTTTT. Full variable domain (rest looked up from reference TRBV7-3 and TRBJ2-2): GAGVSQTPSNKVTEKGKYVELRCDPISGHTALYWYRQSLGQGPEFLIYFQGTGAADDSGLPNDRFFAVRPEGSVSTLKIQRTERGDSAVYLCASSLRTSGATNTGELFFGEGSRLTVL.

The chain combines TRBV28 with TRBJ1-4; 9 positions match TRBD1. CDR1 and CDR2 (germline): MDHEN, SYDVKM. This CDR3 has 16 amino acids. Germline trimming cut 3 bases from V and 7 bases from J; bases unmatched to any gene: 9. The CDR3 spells CASSLGHRGLGEKLFF. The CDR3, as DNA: TGTGCCAGCAGTTTGGGACACAGGGGGCTAGGTGAAAAACTGTTTTTT.

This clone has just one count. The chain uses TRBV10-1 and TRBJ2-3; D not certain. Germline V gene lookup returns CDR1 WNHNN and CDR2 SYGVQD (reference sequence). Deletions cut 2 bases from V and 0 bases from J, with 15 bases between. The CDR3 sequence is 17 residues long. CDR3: CASSERFGNKSTDTQYF. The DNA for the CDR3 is TGCGCCAGCAGTGAGCGATTTGGGAACAAGAGCACAGATACGCAGTATTTT.

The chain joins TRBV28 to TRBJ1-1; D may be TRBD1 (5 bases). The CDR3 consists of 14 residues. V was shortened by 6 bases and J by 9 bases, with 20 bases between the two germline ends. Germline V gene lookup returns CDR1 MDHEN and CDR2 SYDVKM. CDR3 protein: CASSKGPLRAKAFF. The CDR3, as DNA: TGTGCCAGCAGCAAGGGACCGTTAAGAGCTAAAGCTTTCTTT. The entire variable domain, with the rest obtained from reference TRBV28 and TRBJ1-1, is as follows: DVKVTQSSRYLVKRTGEKVFLECVQDMDHENMFWYRQDPGLGLRLIYFSYDVKMKEKGDIPEGYSVSREKKERFSLILESASTNQTSMYLCASSKGPLRAKAFFGQGTRLTVV.

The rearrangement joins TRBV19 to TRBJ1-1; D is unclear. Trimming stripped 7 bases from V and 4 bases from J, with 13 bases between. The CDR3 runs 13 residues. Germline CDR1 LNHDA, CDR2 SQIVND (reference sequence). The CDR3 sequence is CASIPDVPTEAFF. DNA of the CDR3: TGTGCCAGTATCCCGGACGTGCCCACTGAAGCTTTCTTT.

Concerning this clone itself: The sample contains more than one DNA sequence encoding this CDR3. The CDR3 region is CASSYERGDGYTF. DNA of the CDR3: TGTGCCAGCAGTTACGAACGGGGCGATGGCTACACCTTC. The V and J genes are TRBV6-5 and TRBJ1-2, with a tentative D call TRBD1 (5 bases). Trimming left V 2 bases short and J 6 bases short, with 10 bases between. Germline loops: CDR1 MNHEY, CDR2 SVGAGI. This CDR3 comprises 13 residues.

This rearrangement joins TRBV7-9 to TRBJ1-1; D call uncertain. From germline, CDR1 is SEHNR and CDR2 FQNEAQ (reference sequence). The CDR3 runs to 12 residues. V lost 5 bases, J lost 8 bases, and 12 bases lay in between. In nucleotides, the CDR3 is TGTGCCAGCAGCCCCGGGGAGTTCGAAGCTTTCTTT. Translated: CASSPGEFEAFF.

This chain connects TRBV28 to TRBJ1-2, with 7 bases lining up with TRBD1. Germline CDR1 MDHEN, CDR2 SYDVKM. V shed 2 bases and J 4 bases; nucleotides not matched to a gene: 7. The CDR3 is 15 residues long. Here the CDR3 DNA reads TGTGCCAGCAGTTTAGGCGCGGGACAGATCTATGGCTACACCTTC. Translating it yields CASSLGAGQIYGYTF.

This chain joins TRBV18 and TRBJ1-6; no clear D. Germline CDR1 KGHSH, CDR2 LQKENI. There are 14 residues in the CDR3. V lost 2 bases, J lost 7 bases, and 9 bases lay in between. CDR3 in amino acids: CASSPRERNSPLHF. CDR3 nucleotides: TGTGCCAGCTCACCAAGGGAAAGGAATTCACCCCTCCACTTT.

The CDR3: CASSLAGTALYGYTF. The CDR3 DNA reads as TGTGCCAGCAGCTTGGCCGGGACAGCTCTCTATGGCTACACCTTC. The chain is built from TRBV13 and TRBJ1-2; 7 bases fit TRBD1. Germline-derived CDR1 and CDR2 are PRHDT and FYEKMQ (reference sequence). There are 15 residues in the CDR3. Trimming cost V 3 bases and J 4 bases; bases outside gene matches: 8. Full variable domain (missing parts from reference TRBV13 and TRBJ1-2): AAGVIQSPRHLIKEKRETATLKCYPIPRHDTVYWYQQGPGQDPQFLISFYEKMQSDKGSIPDRFSAQQFSDYHSELNMSSLELGDSALYFCASSLAGTALYGYTFGSGTRLTVV.

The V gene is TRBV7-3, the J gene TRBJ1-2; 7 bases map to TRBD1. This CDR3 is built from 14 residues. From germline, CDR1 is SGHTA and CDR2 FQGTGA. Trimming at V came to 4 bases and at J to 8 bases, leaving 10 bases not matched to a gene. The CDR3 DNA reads TGTGCCAGCAGCTCCTCCGGGACAGCGGGCGGCTACACCTTC. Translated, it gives CASSSSGTAGGYTF. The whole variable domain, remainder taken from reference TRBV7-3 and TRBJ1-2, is GAGVSQTPSNKVTEKGKYVELRCDPISGHTALYWYRQSLGQGPEFLIYFQGTGAADDSGLPNDRFFAVRPEGSVSTLKIQRTERGDSAVYLCASSSSGTAGGYTFGSGTRLTVV.

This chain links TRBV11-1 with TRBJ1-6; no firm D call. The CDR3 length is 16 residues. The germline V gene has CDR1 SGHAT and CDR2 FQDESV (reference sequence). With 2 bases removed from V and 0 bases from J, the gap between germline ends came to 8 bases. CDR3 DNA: TGTGCCAGCAGCTTACTCACCAGCTCCTATAATTCACCCCTCCACTTT. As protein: CASSLLTSSYNSPLHF.

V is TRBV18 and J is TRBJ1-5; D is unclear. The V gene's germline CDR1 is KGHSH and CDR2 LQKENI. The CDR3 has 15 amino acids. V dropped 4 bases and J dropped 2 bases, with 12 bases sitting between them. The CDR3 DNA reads TGTGCCAGCTCACTCGGGTTGGGTCGCAATCAGCCCCAGCATTTT. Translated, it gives CASSLGLGRNQPQHF.

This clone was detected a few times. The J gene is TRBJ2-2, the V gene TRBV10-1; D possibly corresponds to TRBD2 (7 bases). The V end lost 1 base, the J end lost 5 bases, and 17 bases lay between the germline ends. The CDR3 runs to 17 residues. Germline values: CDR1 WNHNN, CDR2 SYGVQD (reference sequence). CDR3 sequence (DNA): TGCGCCAGCAGTGAGTGGGTCGGGGGGCGACGAACCGGGGAGCTGTTTTTT. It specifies CASSEWVGGRRTGELFF.

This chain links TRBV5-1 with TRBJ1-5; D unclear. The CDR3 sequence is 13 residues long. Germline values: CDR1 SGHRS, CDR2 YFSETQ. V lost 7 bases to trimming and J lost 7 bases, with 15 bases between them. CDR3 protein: CASSDLPDQPQHF. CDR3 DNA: TGCGCCAGCTCGGACCTCCCGGACCAGCCCCAGCATTTT.

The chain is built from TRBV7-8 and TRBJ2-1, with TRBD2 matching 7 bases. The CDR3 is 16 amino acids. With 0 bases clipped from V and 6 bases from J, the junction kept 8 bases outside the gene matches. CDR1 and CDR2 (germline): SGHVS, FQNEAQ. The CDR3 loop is CASSLAPRGDANEQFF. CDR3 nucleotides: TGTGCCAGCAGCTTAGCCCCCCGGGGGGACGCCAATGAGCAGTTCTTC.

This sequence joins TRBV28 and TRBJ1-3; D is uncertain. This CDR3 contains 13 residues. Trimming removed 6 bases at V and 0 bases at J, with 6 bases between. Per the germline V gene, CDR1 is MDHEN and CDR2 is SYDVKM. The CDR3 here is CASRRVSGNTIYF. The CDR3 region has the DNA TGTGCCAGCAGACGGGTCTCTGGAAACACCATATATTTT. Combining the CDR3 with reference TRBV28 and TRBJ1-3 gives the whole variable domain DVKVTQSSRYLVKRTGEKVFLECVQDMDHENMFWYRQDPGLGLRLIYFSYDVKMKEKGDIPEGYSVSREKKERFSLILESASTNQTSMYLCASRRVSGNTIYFGEGSWLTVV.

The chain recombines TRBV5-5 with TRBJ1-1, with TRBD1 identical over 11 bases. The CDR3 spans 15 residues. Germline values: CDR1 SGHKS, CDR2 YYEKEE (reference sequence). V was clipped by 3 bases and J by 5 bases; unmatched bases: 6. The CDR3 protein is CASSYGQGARTEAFF. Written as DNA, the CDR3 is TGTGCCAGCAGCTACGGACAGGGGGCGCGGACTGAAGCTTTCTTT.

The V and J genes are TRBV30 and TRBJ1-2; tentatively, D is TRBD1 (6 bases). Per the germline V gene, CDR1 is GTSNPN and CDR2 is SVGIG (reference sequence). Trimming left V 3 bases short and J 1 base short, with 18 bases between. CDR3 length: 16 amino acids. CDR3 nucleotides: TGTGCCTGGAGGGGCCTTCGGGACACCTTTAACTATGGCTACACCTTC. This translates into CAWRGLRDTFNYGYTF.

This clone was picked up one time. Here the CDR3 DNA reads TGTGCCAGCAGTGAAGCTGGGACAGAACGCTACAATGAGCAGTTCTTC. It translates to CASSEAGTERYNEQFF. The chain employs TRBV2 and TRBJ2-1; TRBD1 matches 7 bases. CDR1 is SNHLY, CDR2 FYNNEI, per germline. V shed 0 bases and J 3 bases; nucleotides not matched to a gene: 5. The CDR3 has 16 residues.

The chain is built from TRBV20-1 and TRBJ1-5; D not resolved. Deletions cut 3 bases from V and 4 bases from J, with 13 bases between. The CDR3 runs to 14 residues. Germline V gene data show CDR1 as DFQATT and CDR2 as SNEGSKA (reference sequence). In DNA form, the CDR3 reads TGCAGTGCTAGTAGGGCAGGACCAAATCAGCCCCAGCATTTT. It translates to CSASRAGPNQPQHF.

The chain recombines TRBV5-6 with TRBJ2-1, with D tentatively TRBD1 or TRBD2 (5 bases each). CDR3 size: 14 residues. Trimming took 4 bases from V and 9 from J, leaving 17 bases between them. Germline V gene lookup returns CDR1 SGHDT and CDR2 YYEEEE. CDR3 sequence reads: CASSPDMDGGEQFF. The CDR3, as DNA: TGTGCCAGCAGCCCGGACATGGATGGGGGTGAGCAGTTCTTC.

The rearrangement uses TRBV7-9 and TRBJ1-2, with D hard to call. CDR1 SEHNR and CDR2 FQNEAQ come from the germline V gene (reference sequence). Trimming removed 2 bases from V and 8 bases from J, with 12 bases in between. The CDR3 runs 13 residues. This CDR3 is CASSLNPGGGYTF. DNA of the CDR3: TGTGCCAGCAGCTTAAATCCAGGTGGGGGCTACACCTTC.

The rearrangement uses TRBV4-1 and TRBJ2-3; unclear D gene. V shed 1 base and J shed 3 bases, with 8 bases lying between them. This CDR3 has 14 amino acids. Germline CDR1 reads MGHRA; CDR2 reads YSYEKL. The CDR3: CASSQAIGTDTQYF. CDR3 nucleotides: TGCGCCAGCAGCCAAGCCATAGGGACAGATACGCAGTATTTT.

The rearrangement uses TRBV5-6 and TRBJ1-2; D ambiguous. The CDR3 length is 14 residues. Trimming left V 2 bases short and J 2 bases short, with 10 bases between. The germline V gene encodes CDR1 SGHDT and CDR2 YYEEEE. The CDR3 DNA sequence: TGTGCCAGCAGCTTCCAGGCAGCCAACTATGGCTACACCTTC. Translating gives CASSFQAANYGYTF.